These 7 T cell receptor beta chains share one sample of origin, sequenced in a study of blood T cell repertoires in COVID-19. This table comes from immunoSEQ multiplex PCR, and its TCRdb copy is limited to in-frame clones, with some not included. The sample has 200,000 to 300,000 clones, more than 75% seen once; the top ten hold around 0.98%. Sequences were obtained from peripheral blood. The receptors originated from a middle-aged woman who had recovered from COVID-19.

V is TRBV12-3 or TRBV12-4 and J is TRBJ2-7; possibly TRBD1 for D (6 bases). The CDR3 is 13 residues long. Trimming cost V 4 bases and J 3 bases, with 10 bases left between them. The CDR3 nucleotides are TGTGCCAGCAGTTCTGGGACAATCTACGAGCAGTACTTC. This gives the protein CASSSGTIYEQYF.

The genes are TRBV6-5 and TRBJ1-6, with D tentatively TRBD1 (6 bases). The CDR3 consists of 15 residues. Trimming took off 7 bases at V and 0 bases at J, with 10 bases between the two ends. The germline gives CDR1 MNHEY, CDR2 SVGAGI. The DNA of the CDR3 is TGTGCCAGCACCCAGGACAGCTCCTATAATTCACCCCTCCACTTT. Its protein is CASTQDSSYNSPLHF.

The chain employs TRBV10-2 and TRBJ2-1; maybe TRBD1 (6 bases). The V gene lost 4 bases and the J gene lost 13 bases, with 20 bases spanning the gap. This CDR3 comprises 14 residues. Looked up from germline, CDR1 is WSHSY and CDR2 is SAAADI. CDR3 sequence reads: CASSARGTKVLQFF. CDR3 bases: TGCGCCAGCAGTGCCAGGGGCACAAAGGTTCTACAGTTCTTC.

The chain employs TRBV7-3 and TRBJ2-1, with a possible D match to TRBD2 (5 bases). Germline V gene sequence: CDR1 SGHTA, CDR2 FQGTGA. The length of the CDR3 is 13 residues. Trimming took 5 bases from V and 4 from J, leaving 9 bases between them. The CDR3 DNA reads as TGTGCCAGCAGCGGCGGGCAGTACAATGAGCAGTTCTTC. Translated, it gives CASSGGQYNEQFF.

The chain couples TRBV3-1 (or the pseudogene TRBV3-2) to TRBJ2-5; D may be TRBD2 (5 bases). CDR1 is LGHDT and CDR2 is YNNKEL in the germline V gene (reference sequence). CDR3 length: 13 residues. Trimming shortened V by 3 bases and J by 9 bases, and 14 bases separated the two germline ends. The CDR3 coding sequence is TGTGCCAGCAGCCAGTCCCCGGACTTGGCCCAGTACTTC. Translated, it gives CASSQSPDLAQYF.

This clone was detected only once. A read error may produce the germline difference seen at one junction end. This rearrangement joins TRBV7-7 to TRBJ2-7; 10 bases are shared with TRBD1. This CDR3 has 16 residues. Germline CDR1 SSHAT, CDR2 FNYEAQ (reference sequence). CDR3 region: CASSPGLGQGGDEQYF. The CDR3 nucleotides read TGTGCTAGCAGCCCCGGGCTAGGACAGGGGGGGGACGAGCAGTACTTC.

This rearrangement joins TRBV5-1 to TRBJ2-2; 7 bases agree with TRBD2. The J segment lost 7 bases and the V segment lost 4 bases, leaving 10 bases of the junction unmatched. The CDR3 runs to 15 residues. CDR1 and CDR2 from the germline V gene are SGHRS and YFSETQ. This CDR3 reads CASSLQAGEVGELFF. The CDR3 DNA follows: TGCGCCAGCAGCCTCCAGGCGGGAGAGGTCGGGGAGCTGTTTTTT.